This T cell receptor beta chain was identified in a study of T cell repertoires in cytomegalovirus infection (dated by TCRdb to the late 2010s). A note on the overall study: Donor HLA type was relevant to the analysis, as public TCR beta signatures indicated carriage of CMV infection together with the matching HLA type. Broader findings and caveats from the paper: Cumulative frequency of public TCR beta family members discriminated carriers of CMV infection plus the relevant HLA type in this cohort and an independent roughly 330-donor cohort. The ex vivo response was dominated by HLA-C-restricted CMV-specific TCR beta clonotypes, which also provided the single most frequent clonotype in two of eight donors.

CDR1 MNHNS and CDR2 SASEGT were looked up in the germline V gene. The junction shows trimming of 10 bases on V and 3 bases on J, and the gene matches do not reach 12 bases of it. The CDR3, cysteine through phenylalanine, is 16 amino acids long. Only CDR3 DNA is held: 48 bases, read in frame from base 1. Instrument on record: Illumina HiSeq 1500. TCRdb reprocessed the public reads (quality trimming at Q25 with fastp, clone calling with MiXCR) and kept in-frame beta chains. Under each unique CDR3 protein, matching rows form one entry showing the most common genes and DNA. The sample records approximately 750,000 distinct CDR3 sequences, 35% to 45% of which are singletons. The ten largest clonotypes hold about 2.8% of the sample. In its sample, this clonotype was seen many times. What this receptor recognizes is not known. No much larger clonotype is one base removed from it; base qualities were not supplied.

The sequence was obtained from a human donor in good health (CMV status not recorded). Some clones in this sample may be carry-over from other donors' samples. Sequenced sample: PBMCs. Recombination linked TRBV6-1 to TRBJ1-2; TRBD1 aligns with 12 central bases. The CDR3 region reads CATNRDRGLSYYGYTF. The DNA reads TGTGCCACCAACCGGGACAGGGGGCTCTCCTACTATGGCTACACCTTC.